These T cell receptor beta chains were read from a single sample in a study of cytomegalovirus exposure and HLA in healthy donors. Sequencing was performed with immunoSEQ multiplex PCR; in TCRdb, only in-frame clones are kept and a portion is missing. This sample has hundreds of thousands of clones, with over 80% found just once. Specimen: PBMCs. The source of these receptors is a boy between 2 and 10 years old in good health and CMV-seronegative. Each CDR3 is given with its conserved first and last residue. The order of the fields is clone size, CDR3 length, D gene, J gene, V gene, CDR3 protein, CDR3 DNA. D genes are given only for firm matches. Some rows mark clone size as missing; the rest say once, few, many or name a class of expanded clone.

NA | 14 | NA | TRBJ2-3 | TRBV4-1 | CASSQDPSTDTQYF | TGCGCCAGCAGCCAAGATCCTAGCACAGATACGCAGTATTTT
NA | 15 | TRBD1 | TRBJ2-7 | TRBV30 | CAWSRPGQGMYEQYF | TGTGCCTGGAGTCGCCCGGGACAGGGTATGTACGAGCAGTACTTC
NA | 15 | TRBD1 | TRBJ1-5 | TRBV5-1 | CASRPTGGSNQPQHF | TGCGCCAGCAGGCCGACAGGGGGCAGCAATCAGCCCCAGCATTTT
NA | 14 | NA | TRBJ1-1 | TRBV18 | CASADRPANTEAFF | TGTGCCAGCGCGGACAGACCGGCTAACACTGAAGCTTTCTTT
NA | 14 | TRBD2 | TRBJ2-1 | TRBV29-1 | CSVATSALHNEQFF | TGCAGCGTGGCAACTAGCGCCTTACACAATGAGCAGTTCTTC
once | 18 | TRBD1 | TRBJ1-5 | TRBV4-1 | CASSPPRGQGTGNQPQHF | TGCGCCAGCAGCCCTCCCAGGGGACAGGGGACAGGCAATCAGCCCCAGCATTTT
once | 16 | TRBD1 | TRBJ1-3 | TRBV6-4 | CASSEFSGGSGNTIYF | TGTGCCAGCAGTGAATTTTCAGGGGGCTCTGGAAACACCATATATTTT
NA | 16 | TRBD2 | TRBJ2-1 | TRBV5-1 | CASSFTSGTSYNEQFF | TGCGCCAGCAGCTTCACTAGCGGCACCTCCTACAATGAGCAGTTCTTC
NA | 14 | TRBD1 | TRBJ2-7 | TRBV30 | CAWSVVGQGFEQYF | TGTGCCTGGAGTGTAGTGGGACAGGGATTTGAGCAGTACTTC
NA | 13 | TRBD2 | TRBJ2-7 | TRBV2 | CAEGTSGTYEQYF | TGTGCCGAAGGGACTAGCGGGACCTACGAGCAGTACTTC